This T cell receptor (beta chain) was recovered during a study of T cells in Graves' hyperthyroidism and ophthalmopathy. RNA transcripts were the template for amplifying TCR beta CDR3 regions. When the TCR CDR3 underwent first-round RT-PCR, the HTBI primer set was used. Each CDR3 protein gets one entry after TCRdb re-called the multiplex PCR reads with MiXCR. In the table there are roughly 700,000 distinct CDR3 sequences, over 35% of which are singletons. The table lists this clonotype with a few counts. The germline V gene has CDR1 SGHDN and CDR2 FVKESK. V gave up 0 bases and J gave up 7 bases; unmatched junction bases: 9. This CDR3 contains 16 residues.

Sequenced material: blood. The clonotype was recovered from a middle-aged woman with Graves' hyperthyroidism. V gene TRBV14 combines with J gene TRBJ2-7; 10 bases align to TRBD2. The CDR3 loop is CASSQDSLAGASEQYF. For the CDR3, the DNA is TGTGCCAGCAGCCAAGATTCGCTAGCGGGGGCCTCGGAGCAGTACTTC.